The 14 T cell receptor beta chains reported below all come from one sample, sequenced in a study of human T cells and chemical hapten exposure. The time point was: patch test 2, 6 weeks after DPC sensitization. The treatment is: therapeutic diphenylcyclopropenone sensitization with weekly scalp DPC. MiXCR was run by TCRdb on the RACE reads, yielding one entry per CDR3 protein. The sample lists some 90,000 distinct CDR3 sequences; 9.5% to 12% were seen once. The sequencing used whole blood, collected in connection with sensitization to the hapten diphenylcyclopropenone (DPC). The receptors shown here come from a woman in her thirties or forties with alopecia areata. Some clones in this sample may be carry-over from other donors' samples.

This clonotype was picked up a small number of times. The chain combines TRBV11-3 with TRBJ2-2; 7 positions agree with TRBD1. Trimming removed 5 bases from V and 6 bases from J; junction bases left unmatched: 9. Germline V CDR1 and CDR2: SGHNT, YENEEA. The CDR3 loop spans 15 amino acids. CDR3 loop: CASSRTGATSGELFF. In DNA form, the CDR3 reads TGTGCCAGCAGCCGCACAGGGGCAACCTCCGGGGAGCTGTTTTTT.

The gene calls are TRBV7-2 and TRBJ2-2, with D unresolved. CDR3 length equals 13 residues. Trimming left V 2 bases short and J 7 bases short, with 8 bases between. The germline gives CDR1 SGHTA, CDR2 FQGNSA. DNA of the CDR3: TGTGCCAGCAGCTTAAGGCTGGGCGGGGAGCTGTTTTTT. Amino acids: CASSLRLGGELFF.

The CDR3 is CASSNRQGAGGYTF. Written as DNA, the CDR3 is TGTGCCAGCAGTAACAGACAGGGGGCTGGTGGCTACACCTTC. V usage is TRBV12-3 or TRBV12-4 and J usage is TRBJ1-2; 10 nucleotides align to TRBD1. Germline trimming cut 5 bases from V and 7 bases from J; bases unmatched to any gene: 7. CDR3 length equals 14 residues.

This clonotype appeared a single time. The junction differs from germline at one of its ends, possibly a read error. The CDR3 protein is CASRPLQGSSTDTRYF. The CDR3 nucleotides read TGTGCCAGCAGACCACTACAGGGATCTAGCACAGATACGCGGTATTTT. The rearrangement joins TRBV6-2 or TRBV6-3 to TRBJ2-3; a possible D gene is TRBD1 (6 bases). Germline CDR1 reads MNHEY; CDR2 reads SVGEGT. The CDR3 consists of 16 residues.

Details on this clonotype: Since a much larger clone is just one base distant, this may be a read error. In DNA, the CDR3 is TGTGCCAGCAGTCAAAGGACTAAGGCGAACTCCGGGGAGCTGTTTTTT. Translation gives CASSQRTKANSGELFF. V and J are TRBV2 and TRBJ2-2; D is perhaps TRBD2 (6 bases). CDR3 size: 16 residues. Germline CDR1 is SNHLY and CDR2 is FYNNEI.

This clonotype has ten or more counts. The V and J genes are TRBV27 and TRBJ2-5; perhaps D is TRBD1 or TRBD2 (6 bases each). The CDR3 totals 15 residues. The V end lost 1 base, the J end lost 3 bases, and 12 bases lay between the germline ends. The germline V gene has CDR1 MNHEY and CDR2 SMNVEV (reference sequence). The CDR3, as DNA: TGTGCCAGCAGTTTATTCGGGGGCTGGAAAGAGACCCAGTACTTC. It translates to CASSLFGGWKETQYF.

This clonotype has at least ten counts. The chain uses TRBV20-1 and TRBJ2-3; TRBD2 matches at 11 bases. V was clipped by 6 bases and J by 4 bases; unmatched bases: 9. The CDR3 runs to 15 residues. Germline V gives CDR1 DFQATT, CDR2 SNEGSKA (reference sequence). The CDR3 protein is CSARGASGRSDTQYF. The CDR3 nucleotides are TGCAGTGCCCGAGGGGCTAGCGGGAGGTCAGATACGCAGTATTTT.

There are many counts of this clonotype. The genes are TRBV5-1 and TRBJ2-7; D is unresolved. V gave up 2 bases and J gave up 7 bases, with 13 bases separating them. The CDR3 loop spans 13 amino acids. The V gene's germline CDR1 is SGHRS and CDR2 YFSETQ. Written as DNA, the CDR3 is TGCGCCAGCAGCTTAGACCCAACTGGTGAGCAGTACTTC. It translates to CASSLDPTGEQYF. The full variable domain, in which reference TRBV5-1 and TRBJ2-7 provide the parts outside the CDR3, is KAGVTQTPRYLIKTRGQQVTLSCSPISGHRSVSWYQQTPGQGLQFLFEYFSETQRNKGNFPGRFSGRQFSNSRSEMNVSTLELGDSALYLCASSLDPTGEQYFGPGTRLTVT.

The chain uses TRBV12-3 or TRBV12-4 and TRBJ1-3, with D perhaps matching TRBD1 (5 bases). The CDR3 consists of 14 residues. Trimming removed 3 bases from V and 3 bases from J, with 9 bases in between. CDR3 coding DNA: TGTGCCAGCAGTTTGGGGGGAGGTGGAAACACCATATATTTT. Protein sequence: CASSLGGGGNTIYF.

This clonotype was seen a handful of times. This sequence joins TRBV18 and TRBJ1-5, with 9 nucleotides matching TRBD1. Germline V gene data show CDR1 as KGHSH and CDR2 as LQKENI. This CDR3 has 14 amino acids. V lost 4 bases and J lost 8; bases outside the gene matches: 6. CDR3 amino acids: CASSRGTGPEPQHF. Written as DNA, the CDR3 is TGTGCCAGCTCACGCGGGACAGGGCCGGAGCCCCAGCATTTT.

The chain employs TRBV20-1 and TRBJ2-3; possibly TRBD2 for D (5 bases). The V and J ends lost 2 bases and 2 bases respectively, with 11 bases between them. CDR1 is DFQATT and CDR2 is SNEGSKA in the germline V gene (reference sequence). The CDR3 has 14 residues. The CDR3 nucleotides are TGCAGTGCTAGACCGGCAGGACTCACAGATACGCAGTATTTT. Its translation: CSARPAGLTDTQYF.

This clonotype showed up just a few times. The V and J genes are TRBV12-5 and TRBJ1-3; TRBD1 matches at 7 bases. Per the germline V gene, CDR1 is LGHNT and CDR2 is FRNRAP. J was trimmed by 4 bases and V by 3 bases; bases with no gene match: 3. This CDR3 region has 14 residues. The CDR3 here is CASGFTDRGNTIYF. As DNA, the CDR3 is TGTGCTAGTGGTTTCACGGACAGGGGAAACACCATATATTTT. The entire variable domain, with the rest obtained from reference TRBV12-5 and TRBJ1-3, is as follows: DARVTQTPRHKVTEMGQEVTMRCQPILGHNTVFWYRQTMMQGLELLAYFRNRAPLDDSGMPKDRFSAEMPDATLATLKIQPSEPRDSAVYFCASGFTDRGNTIYFGEGSWLTVV.

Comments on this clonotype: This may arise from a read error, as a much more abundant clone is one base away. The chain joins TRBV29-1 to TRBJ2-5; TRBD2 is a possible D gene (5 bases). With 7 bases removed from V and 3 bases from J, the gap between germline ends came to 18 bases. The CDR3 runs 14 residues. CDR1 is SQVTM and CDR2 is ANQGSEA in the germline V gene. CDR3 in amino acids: CSGTLWERKETQYF. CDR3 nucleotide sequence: TGCAGCGGGACTTTGTGGGAGCGAAAAGAGACCCAGTACTTC.

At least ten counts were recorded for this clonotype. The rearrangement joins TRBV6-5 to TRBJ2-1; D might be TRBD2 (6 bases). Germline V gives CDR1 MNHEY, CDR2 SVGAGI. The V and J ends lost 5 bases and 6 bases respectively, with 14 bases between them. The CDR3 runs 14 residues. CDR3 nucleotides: TGTGCCAGCAGTCCTCCGACTAGTGGCAATGAGCAGTTCTTC. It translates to CASSPPTSGNEQFF.